Sequencing of this TCR beta chain was carried out in a study of CD8 T cells in Susac syndrome. Random hexamers primed reverse transcription of about 0.5 to 1 ug RNA. An immunoSEQ multiplex PCR amplified TCR beta CDR3 over 54 Vbeta and 13 Jbeta. TCRdb re-derived calls from the immunoSEQ multiplex PCR reads in MiXCR, one entry per CDR3 protein. The table has some 150,000 distinct CDR3 sequences, approximately 94% seen once. Comments on this clonotype: Its specificity is unknown.

Healthy donors formed controls matched for age and sex. Study observations and caveats: The study acknowledged a relatively small number of individuals in its TCR sequencing and HLA analysis.

Deletions cut 8 bases from V and 5 bases from J, with 12 bases between. The CDR3 spans 12 residues. Looked up from germline, CDR1 is SEHNR and CDR2 is FQNEAQ (reference sequence). This clonotype was obtained from a human donor in good health. Sequencing input: CD4+ T cells from PBMCs. This chain uses TRBV7-9 with TRBJ1-2; D is unclear. CDR3 DNA sequence: TGTGCCAGCCTCTCCGGGGAATATGGCTACACCTTC. The encoded protein is CASLSGEYGYTF.